This T cell receptor (beta chain) was sequenced in a study of T cell responses to AZD1222 COVID-19 vaccine. In the study overall: Second-dose timings of about 4 or about 12 weeks were pooled.

TCRdb's copy holds only in-frame clones and misses some; the assay was immunoSEQ multiplex PCR. In the table there are fewer than 150,000 clones, 85% to 90% of which are singletons. The source of this sequence is an adult in good health. The sample in question was peripheral blood, obtained on day 0 of AZD1222 vaccination.

The CDR3 here is CASSLPQNTEAFF. CDR3 coding DNA: TGTGCCAGCAGTTTGCCACAGAACACTGAAGCTTTCTTT. The rearrangement joins TRBV28 to TRBJ1-1, with no clear D. The germline V gene has CDR1 MDHEN and CDR2 SYDVKM. The ends were cut back, 3 bases at V and 1 base at J, with 6 bases in the middle. The CDR3 runs to 13 residues.